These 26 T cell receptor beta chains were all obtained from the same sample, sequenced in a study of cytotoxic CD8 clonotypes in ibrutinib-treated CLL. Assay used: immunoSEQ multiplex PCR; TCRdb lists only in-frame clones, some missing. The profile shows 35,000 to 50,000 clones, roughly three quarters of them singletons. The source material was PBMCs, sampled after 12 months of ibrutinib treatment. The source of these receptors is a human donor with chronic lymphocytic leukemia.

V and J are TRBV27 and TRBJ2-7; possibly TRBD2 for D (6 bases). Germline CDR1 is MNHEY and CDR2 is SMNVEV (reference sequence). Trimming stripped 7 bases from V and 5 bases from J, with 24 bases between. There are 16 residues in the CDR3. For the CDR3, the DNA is TGTGCCAGCATTCCCTATGGGACTCCCTTTTCCCACGAGCAGTACTTC. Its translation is CASIPYGTPFSHEQYF.

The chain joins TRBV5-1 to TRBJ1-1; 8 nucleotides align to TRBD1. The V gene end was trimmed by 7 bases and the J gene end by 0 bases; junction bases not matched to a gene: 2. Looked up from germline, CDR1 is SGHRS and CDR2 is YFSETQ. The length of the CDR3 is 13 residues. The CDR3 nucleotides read TGCGCCAGCGGGGACAGGCTGAACACTGAAGCTTTCTTT. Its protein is CASGDRLNTEAFF.

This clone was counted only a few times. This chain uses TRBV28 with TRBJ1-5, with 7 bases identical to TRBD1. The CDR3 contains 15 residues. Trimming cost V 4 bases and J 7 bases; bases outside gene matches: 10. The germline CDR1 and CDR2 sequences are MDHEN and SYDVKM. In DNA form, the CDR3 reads TGTGCCAGCAGTTCATACAGGGGAAATGGACAGCCCCAGCATTTT. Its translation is CASSSYRGNGQPQHF. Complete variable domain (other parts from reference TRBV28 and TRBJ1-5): DVKVTQSSRYLVKRTGEKVFLECVQDMDHENMFWYRQDPGLGLRLIYFSYDVKMKEKGDIPEGYSVSREKKERFSLILESASTNQTSMYLCASSSYRGNGQPQHFGDGTRLSIL.

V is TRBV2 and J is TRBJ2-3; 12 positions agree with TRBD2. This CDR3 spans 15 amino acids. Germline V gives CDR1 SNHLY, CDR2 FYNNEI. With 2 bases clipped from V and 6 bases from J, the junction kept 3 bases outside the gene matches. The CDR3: CASSERTSGKDTQYF. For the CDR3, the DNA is TGTGCCAGCAGTGAACGGACTAGCGGGAAGGATACGCAGTATTTT.

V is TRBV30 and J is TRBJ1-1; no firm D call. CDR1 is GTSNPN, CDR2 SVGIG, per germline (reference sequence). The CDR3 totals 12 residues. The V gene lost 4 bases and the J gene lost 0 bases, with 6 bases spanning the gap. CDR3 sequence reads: CAWKFVNTEAFF. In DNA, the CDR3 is TGTGCCTGGAAGTTCGTGAACACTGAAGCTTTCTTT.

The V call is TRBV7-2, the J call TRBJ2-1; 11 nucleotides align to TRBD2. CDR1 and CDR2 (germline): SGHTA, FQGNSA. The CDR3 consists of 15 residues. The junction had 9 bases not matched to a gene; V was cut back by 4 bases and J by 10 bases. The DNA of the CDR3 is TGTGCCAGCAGCTCGACTAGCGGGAACTGGGGGGAGCAGTTCTTC. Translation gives CASSSTSGNWGEQFF.

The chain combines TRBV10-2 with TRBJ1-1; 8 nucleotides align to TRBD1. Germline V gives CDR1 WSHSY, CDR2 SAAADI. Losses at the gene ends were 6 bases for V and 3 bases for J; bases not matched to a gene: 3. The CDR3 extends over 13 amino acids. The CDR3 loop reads CASRDREYTEAFF. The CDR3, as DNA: TGCGCCAGCAGGGACAGGGAATACACTGAAGCTTTCTTT.

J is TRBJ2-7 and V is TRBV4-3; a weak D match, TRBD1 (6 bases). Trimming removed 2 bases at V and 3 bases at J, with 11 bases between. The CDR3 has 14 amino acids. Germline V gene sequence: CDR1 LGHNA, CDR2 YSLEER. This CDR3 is CASSQSQGFYEQYF. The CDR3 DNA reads TGCGCCAGCAGCCAATCACAGGGCTTCTACGAGCAGTACTTC.

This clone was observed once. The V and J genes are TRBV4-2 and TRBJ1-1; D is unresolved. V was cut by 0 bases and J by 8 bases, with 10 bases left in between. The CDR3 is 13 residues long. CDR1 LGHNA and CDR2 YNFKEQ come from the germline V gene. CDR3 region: CASSQDRGREAFF. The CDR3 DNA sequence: TGTGCCAGCAGCCAAGATCGCGGCAGAGAAGCTTTCTTT.

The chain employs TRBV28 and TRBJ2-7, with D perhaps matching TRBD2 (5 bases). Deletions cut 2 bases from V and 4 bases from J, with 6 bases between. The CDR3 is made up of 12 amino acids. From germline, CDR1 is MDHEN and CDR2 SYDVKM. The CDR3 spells CASSLGEYEQYF. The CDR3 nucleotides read TGTGCCAGCAGTTTAGGGGAGTACGAGCAGTACTTC.

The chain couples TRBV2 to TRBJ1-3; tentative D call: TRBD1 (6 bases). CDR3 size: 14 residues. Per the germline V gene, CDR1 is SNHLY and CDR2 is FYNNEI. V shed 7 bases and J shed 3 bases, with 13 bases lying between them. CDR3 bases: TGTGCCAGCACCTTGCAGGGGCTTGGAAACACCATATATTTT. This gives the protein CASTLQGLGNTIYF.

CDR3 bases: TGCGCCAGCAGCGGGACAGCGGGAAATGAGCAGTTCTTC. It encodes CASSGTAGNEQFF. This chain links TRBV5-1 with TRBJ2-1, with D possibly being TRBD1 or TRBD2 (7 bases each). Trimming cost V 4 bases and J 7 bases, with 12 bases left between them. Germline CDR1 SGHRS, CDR2 YFSETQ. The CDR3 length is 13 residues.

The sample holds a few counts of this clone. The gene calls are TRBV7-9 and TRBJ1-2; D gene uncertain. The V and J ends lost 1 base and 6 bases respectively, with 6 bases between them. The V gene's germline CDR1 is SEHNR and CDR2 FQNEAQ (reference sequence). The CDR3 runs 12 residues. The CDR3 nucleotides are TGTGCCAGCAGCTTAGGTGGGGATGGCTACACCTTC. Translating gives CASSLGGDGYTF.

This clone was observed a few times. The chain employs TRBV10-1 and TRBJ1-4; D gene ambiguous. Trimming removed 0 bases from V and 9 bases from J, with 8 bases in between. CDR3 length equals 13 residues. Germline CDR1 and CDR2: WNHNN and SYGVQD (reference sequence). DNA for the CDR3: TGCGCCAGCAGTGAGTCAGGCGGGAAAAAACTGTTTTTT. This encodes CASSESGGKKLFF.

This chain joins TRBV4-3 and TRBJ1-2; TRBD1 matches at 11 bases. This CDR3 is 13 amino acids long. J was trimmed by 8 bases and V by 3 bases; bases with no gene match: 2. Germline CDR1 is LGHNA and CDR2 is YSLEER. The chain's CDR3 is CASSHGQGAGYTF. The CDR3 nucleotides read TGCGCCAGCAGCCATGGACAGGGGGCGGGCTACACCTTC.

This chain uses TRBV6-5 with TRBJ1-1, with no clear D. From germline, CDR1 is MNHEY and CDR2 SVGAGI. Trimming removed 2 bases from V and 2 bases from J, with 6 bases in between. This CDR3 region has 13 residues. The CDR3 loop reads CASSYRYNTEAFF. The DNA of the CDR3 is TGTGCCAGCAGTTACAGGTACAACACTGAAGCTTTCTTT.

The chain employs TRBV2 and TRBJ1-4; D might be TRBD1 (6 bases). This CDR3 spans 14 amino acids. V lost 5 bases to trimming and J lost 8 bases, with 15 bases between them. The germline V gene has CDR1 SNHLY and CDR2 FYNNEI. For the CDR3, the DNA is TGTGCCAGCAGTAGACCCGACAGGTTGGAAAAACTGTTTTTT. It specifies CASSRPDRLEKLFF.

CDR3 coding DNA: TGTGCCAGCAGAGTATCGGGAGGGCAGGCGAGAGAGCAGTTCTTC. It encodes CASRVSGGQAREQFF. The J gene is TRBJ2-1, the V gene TRBV6-6; 8 nucleotides agree with TRBD2. Germline CDR1 reads MNHNY; CDR2 reads SVGAGI (reference sequence). The CDR3 spans 15 residues. With 6 bases clipped from V and 10 bases from J, the junction kept 14 bases outside the gene matches.

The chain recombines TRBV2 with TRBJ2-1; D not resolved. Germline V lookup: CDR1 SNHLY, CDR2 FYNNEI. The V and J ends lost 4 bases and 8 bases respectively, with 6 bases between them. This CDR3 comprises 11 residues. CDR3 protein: CASSAIDEQFF. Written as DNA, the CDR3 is TGTGCCAGCAGTGCCATAGATGAGCAGTTCTTC.

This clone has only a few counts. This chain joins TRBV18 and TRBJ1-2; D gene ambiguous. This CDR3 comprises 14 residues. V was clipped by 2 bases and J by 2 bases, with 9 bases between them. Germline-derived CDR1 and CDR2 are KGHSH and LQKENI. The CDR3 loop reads CASSPRRENYGYTF. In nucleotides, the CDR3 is TGTGCCAGCTCACCAAGGAGAGAAAACTATGGCTACACCTTC.

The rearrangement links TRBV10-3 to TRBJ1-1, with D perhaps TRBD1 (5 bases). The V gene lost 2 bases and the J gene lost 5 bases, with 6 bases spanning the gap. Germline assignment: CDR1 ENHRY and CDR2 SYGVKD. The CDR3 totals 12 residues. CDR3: CAISEGGTEAFF. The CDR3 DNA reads TGTGCCATCAGTGAGGGGGGGACTGAAGCTTTCTTT.

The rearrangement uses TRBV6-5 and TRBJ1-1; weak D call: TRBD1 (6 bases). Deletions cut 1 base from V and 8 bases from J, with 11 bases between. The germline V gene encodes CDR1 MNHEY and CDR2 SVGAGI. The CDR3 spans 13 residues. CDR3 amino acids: CASSYLFQGEAFF. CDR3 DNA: TGTGCCAGCAGTTACTTATTTCAGGGGGAAGCTTTCTTT.

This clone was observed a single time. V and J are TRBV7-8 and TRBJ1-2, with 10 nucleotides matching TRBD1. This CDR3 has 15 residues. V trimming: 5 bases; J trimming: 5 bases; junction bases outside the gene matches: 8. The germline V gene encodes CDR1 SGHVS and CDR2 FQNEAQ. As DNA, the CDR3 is TGTGCCAGCAGCCTTCGACAGGGGGCGGGATATGGCTACACCTTC. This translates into CASSLRQGAGYGYTF.

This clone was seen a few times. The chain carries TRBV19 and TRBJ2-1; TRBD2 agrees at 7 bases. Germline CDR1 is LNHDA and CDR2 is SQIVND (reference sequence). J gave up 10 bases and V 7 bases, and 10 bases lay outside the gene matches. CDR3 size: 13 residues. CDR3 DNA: TGTGCCAGTACCTCGGGGGGACTCCACGAGCAGTTCTTC. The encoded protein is CASTSGGLHEQFF.

CDR3 in DNA: TGTGCCAGTAGTAGCTCCGGGACAGGGGGACAGCCCCAGCATTTT. Translated: CASSSSGTGGQPQHF. The J gene is TRBJ1-5, the V gene TRBV19, with TRBD1 identical over 11 bases. The V and J ends lost 4 bases and 7 bases, in that order; junction bases with no gene match: 6. The CDR3 length is 15 residues. CDR1 and CDR2 from the germline V gene are LNHDA and SQIVND (reference sequence).

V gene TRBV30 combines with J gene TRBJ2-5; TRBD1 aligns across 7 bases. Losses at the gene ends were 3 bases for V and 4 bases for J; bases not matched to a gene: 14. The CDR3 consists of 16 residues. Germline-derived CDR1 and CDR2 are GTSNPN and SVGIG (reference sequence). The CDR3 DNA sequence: TGTGCCTGGAGGCGAGGGGGCCGCAACGAACGAGAGACCCAGTACTTC. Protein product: CAWRRGGRNERETQYF. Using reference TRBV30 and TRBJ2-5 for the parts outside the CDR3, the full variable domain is SQTIHQWPATLVQPVGSPLSLECTVEGTSNPNLYWYRQAAGRGLQLLFYSVGIGQISSEVPQNLSASRPQDRQFILSSKKLLLSDSGFYLCAWRRGGRNERETQYFGPGTRLLVL.